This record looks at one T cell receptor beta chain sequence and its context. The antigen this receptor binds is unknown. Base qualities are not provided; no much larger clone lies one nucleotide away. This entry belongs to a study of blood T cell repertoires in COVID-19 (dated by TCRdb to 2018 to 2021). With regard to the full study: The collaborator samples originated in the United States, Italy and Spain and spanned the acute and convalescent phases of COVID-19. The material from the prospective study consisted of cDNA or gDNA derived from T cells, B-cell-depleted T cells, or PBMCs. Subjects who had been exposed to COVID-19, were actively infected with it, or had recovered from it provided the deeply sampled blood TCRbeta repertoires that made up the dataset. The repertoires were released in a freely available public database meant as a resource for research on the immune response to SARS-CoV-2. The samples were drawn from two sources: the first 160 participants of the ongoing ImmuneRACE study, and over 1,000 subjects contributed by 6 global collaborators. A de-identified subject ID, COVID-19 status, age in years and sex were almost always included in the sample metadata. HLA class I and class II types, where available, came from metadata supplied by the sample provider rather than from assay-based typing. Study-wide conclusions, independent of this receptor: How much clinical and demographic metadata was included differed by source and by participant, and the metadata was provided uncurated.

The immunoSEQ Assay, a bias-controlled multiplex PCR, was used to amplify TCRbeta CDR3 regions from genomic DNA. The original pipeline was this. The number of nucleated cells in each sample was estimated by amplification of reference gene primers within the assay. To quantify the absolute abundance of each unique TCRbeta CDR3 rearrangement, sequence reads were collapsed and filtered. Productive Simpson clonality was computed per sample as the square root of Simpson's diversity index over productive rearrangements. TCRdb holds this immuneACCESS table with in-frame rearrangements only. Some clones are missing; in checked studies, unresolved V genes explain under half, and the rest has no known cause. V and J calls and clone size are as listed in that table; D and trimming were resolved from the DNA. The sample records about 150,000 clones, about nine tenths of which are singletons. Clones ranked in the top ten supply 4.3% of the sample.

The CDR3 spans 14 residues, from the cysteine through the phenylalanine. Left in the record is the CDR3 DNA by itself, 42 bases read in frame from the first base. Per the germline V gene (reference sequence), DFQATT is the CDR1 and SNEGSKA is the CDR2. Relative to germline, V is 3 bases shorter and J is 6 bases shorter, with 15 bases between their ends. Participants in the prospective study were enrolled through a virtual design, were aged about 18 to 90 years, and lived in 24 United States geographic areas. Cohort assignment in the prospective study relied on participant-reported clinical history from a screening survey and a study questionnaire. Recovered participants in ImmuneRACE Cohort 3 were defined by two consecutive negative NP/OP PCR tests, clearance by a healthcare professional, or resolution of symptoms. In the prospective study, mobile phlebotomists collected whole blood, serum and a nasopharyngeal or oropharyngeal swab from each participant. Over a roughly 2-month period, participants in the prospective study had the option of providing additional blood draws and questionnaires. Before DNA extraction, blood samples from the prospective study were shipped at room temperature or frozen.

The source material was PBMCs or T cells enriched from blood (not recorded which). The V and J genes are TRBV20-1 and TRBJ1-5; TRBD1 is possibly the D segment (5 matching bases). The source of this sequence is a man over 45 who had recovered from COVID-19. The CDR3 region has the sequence CSASKGRTSQPQHF. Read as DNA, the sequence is TGCAGTGCTAGTAAGGGGCGCACGAGTCAGCCCCAGCATTTT.